This T cell receptor (beta chain) was obtained from a study of cytomegalovirus exposure and HLA in healthy donors. Whole-study findings and limits: The authors later found TCR association rates varying by HLA locus, with DRB1 most and HLA-C fewest.

In the case of this clone: Its target is unknown.

This PCR relied on a set of 60 Vbeta primers and 13 Jbeta primers. Generated by immunoSEQ multiplex PCR, the TCRdb table keeps only in-frame clones and is missing some. Among 110,000 or so clones listed, approximately 72% were seen once. CDR1 and CDR2 (germline): SGHTS, YDEGEE. The junction had 2 bases not matched to a gene; V was cut back by 4 bases and J by 2 bases. The CDR3 spans 15 residues. The specimen sequenced was PBMCs. The receptor comes from a man younger than 45 in good health and CMV-seronegative. The genes are TRBV5-8 and TRBJ2-5, with 13 nucleotides matching TRBD2. CDR3 sequence: CASSQGLAGQETQYF. The CDR3 nucleotides are TGTGCCAGCAGCCAGGGACTAGCGGGACAAGAGACCCAGTACTTC.